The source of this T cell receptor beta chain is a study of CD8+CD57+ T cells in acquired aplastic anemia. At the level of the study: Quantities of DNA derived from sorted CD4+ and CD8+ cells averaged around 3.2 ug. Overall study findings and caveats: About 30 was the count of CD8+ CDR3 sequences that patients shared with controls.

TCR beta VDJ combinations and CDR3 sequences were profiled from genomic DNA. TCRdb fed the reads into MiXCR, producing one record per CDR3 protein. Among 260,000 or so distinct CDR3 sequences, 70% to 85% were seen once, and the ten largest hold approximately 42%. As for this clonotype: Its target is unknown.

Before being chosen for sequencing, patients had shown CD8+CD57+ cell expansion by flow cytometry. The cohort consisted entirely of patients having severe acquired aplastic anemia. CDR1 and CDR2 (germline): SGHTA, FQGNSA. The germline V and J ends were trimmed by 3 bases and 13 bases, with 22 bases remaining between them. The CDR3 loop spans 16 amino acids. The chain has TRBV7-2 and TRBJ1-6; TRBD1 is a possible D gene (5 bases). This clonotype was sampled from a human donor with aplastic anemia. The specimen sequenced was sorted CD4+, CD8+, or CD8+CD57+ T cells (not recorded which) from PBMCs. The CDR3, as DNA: TGTGCCAGCAGCTTGGGGGAGGGCGCCTATAATCCGCCCCTCCACTTT. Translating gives CASSLGEGAYNPPLHF. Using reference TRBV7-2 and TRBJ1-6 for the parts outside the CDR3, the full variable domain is GAGVSQSPSNKVTEKGKDVELRCDPISGHTALYWYRQSLGQGLEFLIYFQGNSAPDKSGLPSDRFSAERTGGSVSTLTIQRTQQEDSAVYLCASSLGEGAYNPPLHFGNGTRLTVT.